These 6 T cell receptor beta chains were sequenced from one sample in a study of human T cells and chemical hapten exposure. TCRdb re-called the RACE reads with MiXCR, one entry per CDR3 protein. The data show 350,000 to 400,000 distinct CDR3 sequences, 5.1% seen once. Time point in this sample: pre-sensitization, week 0. As for treatment: therapeutic diphenylcyclopropenone sensitization with weekly scalp DPC. Sequencing used whole blood, obtained in connection with sensitization to the hapten diphenylcyclopropenone (DPC). These receptors originate from a woman aged 45 to 65 with alopecia areata. Some clones in this sample may be carry-over from other donors' samples.

In its sample, this clonotype was seen a few times. The chain joins TRBV11-3 to TRBJ2-1; D may be TRBD2 (6 bases). CDR1 and CDR2 from the germline V gene are SGHNT and YENEEA. Trimming removed 5 bases from V and 5 bases from J, with 13 bases in between. This CDR3 has 14 residues. The CDR3 is CASSQPGTHNEQFF. The CDR3 region has the DNA TGTGCCAGCAGCCAACCGGGGACTCACAATGAGCAGTTCTTC.

This clonotype was seen more than once but under ten times. This sequence joins TRBV29-1 and TRBJ1-2, with 8 bases lining up with TRBD1. The CDR3 is 16 amino acids. Germline CDR1 is SQVTM and CDR2 is ANQGSEA. V lost 7 bases and J lost 2; bases outside the gene matches: 15. The CDR3 nucleotides read TGCAGCGGCCAAGGCCAGGACAGGGCTGAAAACTATGGCTACACCTTC. Its protein is CSGQGQDRAENYGYTF.

The sample holds a few counts of this clonotype. The CDR3 region has the DNA TGCAGTGCCAAGACAGGCTACGAGCAGTACTTC. Protein sequence: CSAKTGYEQYF. V gene TRBV20-1 combines with J gene TRBJ2-7; the D gene is possibly TRBD1 (6 bases). CDR3 length: 11 residues. The germline V gene has CDR1 DFQATT and CDR2 SNEGSKA (reference sequence). Trimming removed 6 bases from V and 3 bases from J, with 9 bases in between.

The sample holds a few counts of this clonotype. V and J are TRBV12-3 or TRBV12-4 and TRBJ1-5; tentative D call: TRBD1 (5 bases). Deletions cut 1 base from V and 7 bases from J, with 8 bases between. CDR3 size: 13 residues. CDR3 DNA sequence: TGTGCCAGCAGTTTAGACAGGCAACAGCCCCAGCATTTT. It specifies CASSLDRQQPQHF.

This chain uses TRBV20-1 with TRBJ1-4; tentatively, D is TRBD1 (5 bases). CDR1 is DFQATT and CDR2 is SNEGSKA in the germline V gene (reference sequence). The germline V and J ends were trimmed by 6 bases and 5 bases, with 13 bases remaining between them. This CDR3 spans 13 amino acids. The CDR3 region has the DNA TGCAGTGCCCACAGAAGGGGAAATGAAAAACTGTTTTTT. Amino acids: CSAHRRGNEKLFF.

This clonotype was recorded a few times. V usage is TRBV20-1 and J usage is TRBJ1-2, with D maybe TRBD1 (6 bases). CDR1 is DFQATT and CDR2 is SNEGSKA in the germline V gene (reference sequence). Trimming took 5 bases from V and 3 from J, leaving 13 bases between them. The CDR3 spans 13 residues. The CDR3 sequence is CSAADSAYYGYTF. DNA for the CDR3: TGCAGTGCTGCGGACAGCGCTTACTATGGCTACACCTTC.